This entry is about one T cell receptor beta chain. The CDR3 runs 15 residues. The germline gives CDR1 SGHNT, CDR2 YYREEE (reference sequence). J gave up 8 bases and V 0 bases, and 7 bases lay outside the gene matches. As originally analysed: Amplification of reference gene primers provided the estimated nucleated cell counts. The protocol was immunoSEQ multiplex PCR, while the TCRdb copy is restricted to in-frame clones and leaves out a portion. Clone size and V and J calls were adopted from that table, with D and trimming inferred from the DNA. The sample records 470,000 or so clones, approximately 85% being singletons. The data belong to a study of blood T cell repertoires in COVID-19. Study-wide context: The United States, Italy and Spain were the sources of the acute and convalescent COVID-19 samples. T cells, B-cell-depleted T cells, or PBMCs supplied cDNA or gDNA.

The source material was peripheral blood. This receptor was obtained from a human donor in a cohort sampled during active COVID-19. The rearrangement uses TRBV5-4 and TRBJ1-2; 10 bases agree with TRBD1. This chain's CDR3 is CASSLGDRGLGGYTF. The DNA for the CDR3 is TGTGCCAGCAGCTTGGGGGACAGGGGTTTGGGAGGCTACACCTTC.